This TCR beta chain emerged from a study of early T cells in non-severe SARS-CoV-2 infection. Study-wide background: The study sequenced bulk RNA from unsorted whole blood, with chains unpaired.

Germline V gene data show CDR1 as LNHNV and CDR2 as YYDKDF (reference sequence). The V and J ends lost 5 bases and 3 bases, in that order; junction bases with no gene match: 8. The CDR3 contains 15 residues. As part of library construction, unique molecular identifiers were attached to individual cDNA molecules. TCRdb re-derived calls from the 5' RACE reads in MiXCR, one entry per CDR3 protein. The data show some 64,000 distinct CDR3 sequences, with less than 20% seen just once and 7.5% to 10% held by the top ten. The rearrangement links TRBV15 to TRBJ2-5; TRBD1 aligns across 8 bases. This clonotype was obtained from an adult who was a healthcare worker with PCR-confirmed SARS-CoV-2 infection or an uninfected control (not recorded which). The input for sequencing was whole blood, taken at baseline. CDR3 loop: CATSHYRGAEETQYF. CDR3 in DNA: TGTGCCACCAGCCACTACAGGGGGGCGGAAGAGACCCAGTACTTC.